This T cell receptor (beta chain) was observed in a study of blood T cell repertoires in COVID-19. Study overall: The study drew acute and convalescent COVID-19 samples from the United States, Italy and Spain. Sources were T cells, B-cell-depleted T cells, or PBMCs; the material itself was cDNA or gDNA.

Clones were read by immunoSEQ multiplex PCR, and TCRdb kept only the in-frame ones, dropping some. The profile shows 80,000 to 95,000 clones, roughly 86% of them singletons. The ends were cut back, 7 bases at V and 0 bases at J, with 9 bases in the middle. The CDR3 consists of 13 residues. V gene TRBV12-3 or TRBV12-4 combines with J gene TRBJ1-2; TRBD1 is a possible D gene (5 bases). Sequences were obtained from peripheral blood. This clonotype originated in a man in his 70s with acute or convalescent COVID-19. CDR3 residues: CASTGGANYGYTF. The CDR3 region has the DNA TGTGCCAGCACCGGGGGAGCTAACTATGGCTACACCTTC.